The next 5 T cell receptor beta chains were all read from a single sample in a study of human T cells and chemical hapten exposure. Time point of the sample: patch test 1, 2 weeks after DPC sensitization. This sample's treatment: therapeutic diphenylcyclopropenone sensitization with weekly scalp DPC. TCRdb redid the calling of the RACE reads with MiXCR, one entry per CDR3 protein. The table shows tens of thousands of distinct CDR3 sequences, with about 9.4% occurring only once. The source material was whole blood, sampled in connection with sensitization to the hapten diphenylcyclopropenone (DPC). These receptors all stem from a woman between 40 and 50 years old with alopecia areata. Some clones in this sample may be carry-over from other donors' samples.

This clonotype was recorded only once. This may come from a read error, since a much larger clone is one base off. The gene calls are TRBV18 and TRBJ2-5; D gene ambiguous. CDR3 length equals 12 residues. Germline V lookup: CDR1 KGHSH, CDR2 LQKENI. The CDR3: CVSSPEQETQYF. The CDR3 coding sequence is TGTGTCAGCTCACCGGAACAAGAGACCCAGTACTTC.

This clonotype occurred a few times. This chain links TRBV29-1 with TRBJ2-3, with 11 bases aligning to TRBD1. The V segment lost 3 bases and the J segment 4 bases; nucleotides outside the gene matches: 3. CDR3 length: 14 residues. Germline V CDR1 and CDR2: SQVTM, ANQGSEA. The DNA for the CDR3 is TGCAGCGTTGACGGACAGGGGGCGTCAGATACGCAGTATTTT. Translation gives CSVDGQGASDTQYF.

This clonotype has a count of ten or more. CDR3 sequence reads: CAISPAREDTIYF. DNA for the CDR3: TGTGCCATCAGCCCGGCCAGGGAAGACACCATATATTTT. V is TRBV10-3 and J is TRBJ1-3, with D tentatively TRBD1 (5 bases). This CDR3 is built from 13 residues. V was trimmed by 6 bases and J by 8 bases, leaving 14 bases between them. CDR1 is ENHRY, CDR2 SYGVKD, per germline.

Notes on this clonotype: This may be a read error, as it is one base from a much larger clone. The rearrangement uses TRBV6-2 or TRBV6-3 and TRBJ2-1, with D perhaps given as TRBD1 or TRBD2 (5 bases each). The V gene's germline CDR1 is MNHEY and CDR2 SVGEGT. This CDR3 has 15 amino acids. The chain's CDR3 is CDSSYGPISVGGSLF. The CDR3 DNA follows: TGTGACAGCAGTTACGGGCCCATATCGGTTGGGGGTTCACTCTTC.

Many counts were recorded for this clonotype. The J gene is TRBJ1-2, the V gene TRBV15, with D possibly matching TRBD1 (5 bases). V was trimmed by 1 base and J by 3 bases, leaving 12 bases between them. The CDR3 is 15 residues long. Germline V gives CDR1 LNHNV, CDR2 YYDKDF (reference sequence). DNA of the CDR3: TGTGCCACCAGCAGAGTGGGGGGGAACTACTATGGCTACACCTTC. Amino acid sequence: CATSRVGGNYYGYTF.